Sequencing of this T cell receptor beta chain was carried out in a study of blood T cell repertoires in COVID-19. The repertoire was sequenced with immunoSEQ multiplex PCR; TCRdb's copy has only in-frame clones and lacks some. The repertoire has approximately 300,000 clones, 75% to 90% of them found once; the top ten carry under 2%. Germline V gene sequence: CDR1 SGDLS, CDR2 YYNGEE. The CDR3 spans 16 residues. Trimming at V came to 4 bases and at J to 9 bases, leaving 14 bases not matched to a gene. This clonotype originated in a woman aged 25 to 45 who had been exposed to COVID-19. The material sequenced was PBMCs or T cells enriched from blood (not recorded which). The chain combines TRBV9 with TRBJ2-1; TRBD2 agrees at 9 bases. The CDR3 loop reads CASSPQGSGGVGEQFF. CDR3 bases: TGTGCCAGCAGCCCCCAGGGTAGCGGGGGTGTCGGTGAGCAGTTCTTC.